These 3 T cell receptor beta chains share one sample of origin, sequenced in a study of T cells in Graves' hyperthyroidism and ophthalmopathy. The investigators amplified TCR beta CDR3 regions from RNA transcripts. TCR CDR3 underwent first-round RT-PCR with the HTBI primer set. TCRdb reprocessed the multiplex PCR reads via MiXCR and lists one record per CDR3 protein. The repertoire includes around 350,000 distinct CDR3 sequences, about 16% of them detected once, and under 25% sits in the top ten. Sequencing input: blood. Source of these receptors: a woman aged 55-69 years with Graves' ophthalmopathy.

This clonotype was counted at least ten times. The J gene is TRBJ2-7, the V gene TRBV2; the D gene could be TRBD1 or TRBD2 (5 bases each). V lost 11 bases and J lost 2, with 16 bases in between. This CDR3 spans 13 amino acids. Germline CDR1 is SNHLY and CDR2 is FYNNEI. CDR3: CAGISGPAYEQYF. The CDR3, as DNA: TGTGCCGGAATTTCGGGGCCAGCCTACGAGCAGTACTTC.

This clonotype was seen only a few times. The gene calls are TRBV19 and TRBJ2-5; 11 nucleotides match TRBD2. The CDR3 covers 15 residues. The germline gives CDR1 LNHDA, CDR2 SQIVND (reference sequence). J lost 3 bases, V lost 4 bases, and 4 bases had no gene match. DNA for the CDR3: TGTGCCAGTAGTAGATCGGGACTAGCGGAAGAGACCCAGTACTTC. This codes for CASSRSGLAEETQYF. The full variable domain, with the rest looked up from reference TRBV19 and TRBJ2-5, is DGGITQSPKYLFRKEGQNVTLSCEQNLNHDAMYWYRQDPGQGLRLIYYSQIVNDFQKGDIAEGYSVSREKKESFPLTVTSAQKNPTAFYLCASSRSGLAEETQYFGPGTRLLVL.

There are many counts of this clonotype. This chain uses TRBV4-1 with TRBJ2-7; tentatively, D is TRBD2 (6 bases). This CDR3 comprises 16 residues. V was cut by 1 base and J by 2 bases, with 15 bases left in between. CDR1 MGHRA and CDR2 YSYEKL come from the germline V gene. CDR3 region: CASSQVSGTPTYEQYF. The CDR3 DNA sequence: TGCGCCAGCAGCCAAGTTTCCGGGACTCCAACCTACGAGCAGTACTTC.